These 27 T cell receptor beta chains were all obtained from the same sample, sequenced in a study of blood T cell repertoires in COVID-19. TCRdb's copy holds only in-frame clones and misses some; the assay was immunoSEQ multiplex PCR. The sample holds 130,000 or so clones, around 88% seen once. The sample taken for sequencing was peripheral blood. Receptor source: a woman in her fifties or sixties who had recovered from COVID-19.

V gene TRBV2 combines with J gene TRBJ2-3, with 8 nucleotides matching TRBD1. The germline V gene encodes CDR1 SNHLY and CDR2 FYNNEI. The V gene end was trimmed by 5 bases and the J gene end by 8 bases; junction bases not matched to a gene: 3. The CDR3 has 12 amino acids. The CDR3 region has the DNA TGTGCCAGCAGTATTGACAGGGGTACGCAGTATTTT. Protein sequence: CASSIDRGTQYF.

This clone was found once. This chain uses TRBV2 with TRBJ2-1; the D gene is possibly TRBD2 (6 bases). CDR3 length: 13 residues. CDR1 SNHLY and CDR2 FYNNEI come from the germline V gene. V lost 6 bases, J lost 14 bases, and 20 bases lay in between. CDR3 residues: CASRQSSGTQEFF. The CDR3 DNA follows: TGTGCCAGCAGGCAATCATCCGGGACTCAAGAGTTCTTC.

The chain links TRBV28 to TRBJ1-2; 10 nucleotides align to TRBD1. The CDR3 runs to 18 residues. With 5 bases clipped from V and 8 bases from J, the junction kept 20 bases outside the gene matches. The germline V gene encodes CDR1 MDHEN and CDR2 SYDVKM. CDR3 residues: CASSTNVERGTGADGYTF. Written as DNA, the CDR3 is TGTGCCAGCAGTACCAACGTCGAACGAGGGACAGGGGCAGACGGCTACACCTTC.

The chain's CDR3 is CASSLGTHTGGETQYF. CDR3 coding DNA: TGTGCCAGCAGCCTCGGGACGCACACGGGGGGAGAGACCCAGTACTTC. The chain recombines TRBV4-2 with TRBJ2-5; 7 bases line up with TRBD2. With V trimmed by 4 bases and J by 4 bases, 12 bases remained unmatched. The CDR3 totals 16 residues. The germline gives CDR1 LGHNA, CDR2 YNFKEQ.

This clone was picked up one time. The gene calls are TRBV3-1 (or the pseudogene TRBV3-2) and TRBJ2-7; TRBD1 matches 9 bases. Germline CDR1 LGHDT, CDR2 YNNKEL (reference sequence). With V trimmed by 3 bases and J by 7 bases, 4 bases remained unmatched. This CDR3 is 13 amino acids long. The CDR3 spells CASSHTGGVEQYF. In nucleotides, the CDR3 is TGTGCCAGCAGCCACACAGGGGGCGTGGAGCAGTACTTC.

The chain combines TRBV5-1 with TRBJ2-1, with 8 positions matching TRBD2. J lost 8 bases, V lost 4 bases, and 8 bases had no gene match. The CDR3 runs to 14 residues. The V gene's germline CDR1 is SGHRS and CDR2 YFSETQ. The CDR3 coding sequence is TGCGCCAGCAGCCCCGGGGGGGCCTCCCATGAGCAGTTCTTC. Its protein is CASSPGGASHEQFF.

This clone was found once. V and J are TRBV4-2 and TRBJ2-7, with D possibly being TRBD1 (6 bases). The CDR3 extends over 16 amino acids. The V gene's germline CDR1 is LGHNA and CDR2 YNFKEQ. V was pared by 0 bases and J by 1 base, with 13 bases between. The CDR3 coding sequence is TGTGCCAGCAGCCAAGAGAACGCAGGGGAGTCCTACGAGCAGTACTTC. It translates to CASSQENAGESYEQYF.

The chain employs TRBV6-2 or TRBV6-3 and TRBJ2-1; TRBD2 matches 8 bases. The CDR3 is 17 residues long. From germline, CDR1 is MNHEY and CDR2 SVGEGT. Germline trimming cut 4 bases from V and 10 bases from J; bases unmatched to any gene: 18. Here the CDR3 reads CASSSKISGRFAREQFF. The CDR3 nucleotides read TGTGCCAGCAGTTCCAAGATCAGCGGGAGATTTGCTCGGGAGCAGTTCTTC.

CDR3 in amino acids: CASSLRRTENNEQFF. The CDR3 nucleotides read TGTGCCAGCAGCTTAAGGCGGACAGAGAACAATGAGCAGTTCTTC. The chain recombines TRBV7-8 with TRBJ2-1, with D tentatively TRBD1 (6 bases). The germline CDR1 and CDR2 sequences are SGHVS and FQNEAQ. Trimming cost V 2 bases and J 5 bases, with 13 bases left between them. CDR3 length equals 15 residues.

The gene calls are TRBV15 and TRBJ2-7, with unresolved D. V lost 2 bases to trimming and J lost 2 bases, with 13 bases between them. This CDR3 has 15 residues. The germline V gene has CDR1 LNHNV and CDR2 YYDKDF (reference sequence). CDR3 in amino acids: CATSRLVKKPYEQYF. CDR3 nucleotide sequence: TGTGCCACCAGCAGATTAGTGAAAAAGCCCTACGAGCAGTACTTC. Variable domain in full (rest from reference TRBV15 and TRBJ2-7): DAMVIQNPRYQVTQFGKPVTLSCSQTLNHNVMYWYQQKSSQAPKLLFHYYDKDFNNEADTPDNFQSRRPNTSFCFLDIRSPGLGDTAMYLCATSRLVKKPYEQYFGPGTRLTVT.

The gene calls are TRBV28 and TRBJ1-6, with D tentatively TRBD1 (6 bases). CDR3 length: 16 residues. Germline values: CDR1 MDHEN, CDR2 SYDVKM. The ends were cut back, 7 bases at V and 10 bases at J, with 23 bases in the middle. The CDR3 bases are TGTGCCAGCAAACCACTGGGACAAAATGTAGCCTCACCCCTCCACTTT. It yields the protein CASKPLGQNVASPLHF.

The V and J genes are TRBV19 and TRBJ2-7; D possibly corresponds to TRBD1 (5 bases). CDR1 and CDR2 from the germline V gene are LNHDA and SQIVND (reference sequence). The CDR3 has 15 amino acids. V shed 5 bases and J shed 6 bases, with 20 bases lying between them. CDR3 loop: CASSPTQGYRGEQYF. The CDR3 DNA follows: TGTGCCAGTAGTCCTACTCAAGGATATAGGGGCGAGCAGTACTTC. Complete variable domain (other parts from reference TRBV19 and TRBJ2-7): DGGITQSPKYLFRKEGQNVTLSCEQNLNHDAMYWYRQDPGQGLRLIYYSQIVNDFQKGDIAEGYSVSREKKESFPLTVTSAQKNPTAFYLCASSPTQGYRGEQYFGPGTRLTVT.

Many counts were recorded for this clone. This chain connects TRBV27 to TRBJ2-1, with TRBD1 matching 8 bases. Germline lookup yields CDR1 MNHEY and CDR2 SMNVEV (reference sequence). The CDR3 loop spans 21 amino acids. Trimming took 0 bases from V and 0 from J; bases not matched to a gene: 16. CDR3 residues: CASSLSGFWGEQGVSYNEQFF. CDR3 coding DNA: TGTGCCAGCAGTTTATCCGGATTTTGGGGGGAACAGGGGGTCTCCTACAATGAGCAGTTCTTC.

This chain joins TRBV11-2 and TRBJ1-2; 7 nucleotides match TRBD1. Germline CDR1 and CDR2: SGHAT and FQNNGV. The CDR3 extends over 15 amino acids. After removal of 5 bases from V and 3 bases from J, the junction contained 9 bases not matched to a gene. The CDR3 nucleotides are TGTGCCAGCAGCCACCGGGACAGAGAGGACTATGGCTACACCTTC. Protein sequence: CASSHRDREDYGYTF.

V usage is TRBV2 and J usage is TRBJ1-5; D unclear. CDR1 and CDR2 from the germline V gene are SNHLY and FYNNEI. The CDR3 is made up of 13 amino acids. The V and J ends lost 7 bases and 5 bases respectively, with 12 bases between them. The CDR3 DNA sequence: TGTGCCAGCACGGTAGAGGAGGATCAGCCCCAGCATTTT. This translates into CASTVEEDQPQHF.

The chain recombines TRBV6-5 with TRBJ2-7, with D possibly being TRBD1 (6 bases). Trimming removed 5 bases from V and 1 base from J, with 15 bases in between. CDR3 length: 15 amino acids. Germline V lookup: CDR1 MNHEY, CDR2 SVGAGI. CDR3 nucleotide sequence: TGTGCCAGCAGTCTTGGGGGACACGGATCCTACGAGCAGTACTTC. Translation gives CASSLGGHGSYEQYF.

The rearrangement links TRBV7-9 to TRBJ2-7; D possibly corresponds to TRBD1 (5 bases). Germline CDR1 is SEHNR and CDR2 is FQNEAQ (reference sequence). Trimming took off 6 bases at V and 4 bases at J, with 10 bases between the two ends. There are 12 residues in the CDR3. The CDR3 loop is CASSPGNYEQYF. In DNA, the CDR3 is TGTGCCAGCAGTCCAGGGAATTACGAGCAGTACTTC.

The chain is built from TRBV9 and TRBJ2-1; TRBD1 agrees at 8 bases. Per germline, CDR1 SGDLS and CDR2 YYNGEE. The V and J ends lost 4 bases and 4 bases, in that order; junction bases with no gene match: 4. This CDR3 has 14 residues. Here the CDR3 DNA reads TGTGCCAGCAGCACCGGGACAGGTTACAATGAGCAGTTCTTC. Translation: CASSTGTGYNEQFF.

The rearrangement uses TRBV29-1 and TRBJ1-4; D gene uncertain. CDR3 length equals 14 residues. V lost 7 bases and J lost 10, with 22 bases in between. Germline V CDR1 and CDR2: SQVTM, ANQGSEA. The CDR3: CSALATGSDLKLFF. The CDR3 bases are TGCAGCGCCTTGGCTACCGGGTCTGATCTAAAACTGTTTTTT.

This clone appeared once. The chain has TRBV7-2 and TRBJ1-2, with TRBD1 matching 8 bases. Germline V gives CDR1 SGHTA, CDR2 FQGNSA. Trimming took 5 bases from V and 2 from J; bases not matched to a gene: 4. The CDR3 is 14 amino acids. CDR3 sequence: CASSRDRINYGYTF. CDR3 DNA: TGTGCCAGCAGCCGGGACAGGATAAACTATGGCTACACCTTC.

This clone was recorded only once. The rearrangement links TRBV14 to TRBJ2-1, with D perhaps TRBD2 (6 bases). Germline CDR1 is SGHDN and CDR2 is FVKESK. CDR3 size: 18 residues. V lost 2 bases to trimming and J lost 9 bases, with 26 bases between them. The DNA for the CDR3 is TGTGCCAGCAGCCAATGGAGCCTAGCGAGCCCCTCGGCAAGTGAGCAGTTCTTC. It encodes CASSQWSLASPSASEQFF.

CDR3 nucleotide sequence: TGTGCCAGCAGCCATAGCGGGTCCACCTACAATGAGCAGTTCTTC. This sequence encodes CASSHSGSTYNEQFF. This chain uses TRBV7-2 with TRBJ2-1, with 7 positions matching TRBD2. This CDR3 spans 15 amino acids. The junction had 6 bases not matched to a gene; V was cut back by 5 bases and J by 2 bases. CDR1 and CDR2 from the germline V gene are SGHTA and FQGNSA.

This clone is a singleton in its sample. This chain joins TRBV18 and TRBJ1-2; D not certain. This CDR3 contains 13 residues. The germline V and J ends were trimmed by 0 bases and 8 bases, with 10 bases remaining between them. Germline assignment: CDR1 KGHSH and CDR2 LQKENI. CDR3 sequence: CASSPPSTGGYTF. CDR3 in DNA: TGTGCCAGCTCACCACCGTCAACGGGGGGCTACACCTTC. Together with reference TRBV18 and TRBJ1-2, the CDR3 gives the full variable domain: NAGVMQNPRHLVRRRGQEARLRCSPMKGHSHVYWYRQLPEEGLKFMVYLQKENIIDESGMPKERFSAEFPKEGPSILRIQQVVRGDSAAYFCASSPPSTGGYTFGSGTRLTVV.

The CDR3 loop reads CASSQVTSALSYEQYF. Written as DNA, the CDR3 is TGTGCCAGCAGCCAAGTCACTAGCGCACTTTCCTACGAGCAGTACTTC. The chain joins TRBV3-1 (or the pseudogene TRBV3-2) to TRBJ2-7, with 7 bases matching TRBD2. The V gene's germline CDR1 is LGHDT and CDR2 YNNKEL (reference sequence). With V trimmed by 1 base and J by 1 base, 7 bases remained unmatched. The CDR3 is made up of 16 amino acids.

The gene calls are TRBV20-1 and TRBJ1-2; the D gene is possibly TRBD1 (6 bases). CDR1 DFQATT and CDR2 SNEGSKA come from the germline V gene (reference sequence). Trimming cost V 3 bases and J 2 bases, with 10 bases left between them. The CDR3 totals 13 residues. CDR3 sequence: CSASLGANYGYTF. In DNA form, the CDR3 reads TGCAGTGCTAGTCTGGGGGCGAACTATGGCTACACCTTC.

V is TRBV12-5 and J is TRBJ1-1; D perhaps matches TRBD1 (5 bases). The length of the CDR3 is 13 residues. CDR1 is LGHNT, CDR2 FRNRAP, per germline. Trimming took off 5 bases at V and 5 bases at J, with 12 bases between the two ends. The CDR3 reads CASGLLGGTEAFF. Here the CDR3 DNA reads TGTGCTAGTGGTCTGTTGGGGGGGACTGAAGCTTTCTTT.

This chain links TRBV7-2 with TRBJ2-3; 10 nucleotides align to TRBD2. Germline lookup yields CDR1 SGHTA and CDR2 FQGNSA. The CDR3 totals 15 residues. Germline trimming cut 4 bases from V and 5 bases from J; bases unmatched to any gene: 6. CDR3 sequence: CASSSRAGGLDTQYF. The CDR3, as DNA: TGTGCCAGCAGCTCCCGAGCGGGGGGGCTAGATACGCAGTATTTT.